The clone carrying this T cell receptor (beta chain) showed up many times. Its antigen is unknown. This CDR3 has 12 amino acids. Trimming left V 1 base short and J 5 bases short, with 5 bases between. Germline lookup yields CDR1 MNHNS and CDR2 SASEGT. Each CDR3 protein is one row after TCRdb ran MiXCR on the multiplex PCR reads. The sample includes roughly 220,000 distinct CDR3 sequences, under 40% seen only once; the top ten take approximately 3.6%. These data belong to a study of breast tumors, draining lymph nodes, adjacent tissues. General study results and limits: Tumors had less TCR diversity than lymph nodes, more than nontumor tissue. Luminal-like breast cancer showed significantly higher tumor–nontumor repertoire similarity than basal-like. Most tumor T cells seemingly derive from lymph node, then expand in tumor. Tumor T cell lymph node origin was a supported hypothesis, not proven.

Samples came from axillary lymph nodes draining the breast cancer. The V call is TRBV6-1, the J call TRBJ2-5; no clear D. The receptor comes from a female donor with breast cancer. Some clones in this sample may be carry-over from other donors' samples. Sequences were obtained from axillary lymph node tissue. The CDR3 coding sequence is TGTGCCAGCAGTGAAGTCCGGGAGACCCAGTACTTC. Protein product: CASSEVRETQYF.